The 14 T cell receptor beta chains in this list originate from one sample, sequenced in a study of T cell responses to AZD1222 COVID-19 vaccine. TCRdb keeps only in-frame clones here, not all; method: immunoSEQ multiplex PCR. The table lists 150,000 to 160,000 clones, roughly 90% of them singletons. The sequenced sample was peripheral blood, obtained 28 days after the second AZD1222 dose. These receptors were collected from an adult who received the AZD1222 COVID-19 vaccine.

The chain couples TRBV5-8 to TRBJ1-2; maybe TRBD1 (6 bases). V was pared by 3 bases and J by 4 bases, with 13 bases between. The CDR3 spans 14 residues. CDR1 is SGHTS and CDR2 is YDEGEE in the germline V gene. The CDR3 loop reads CASSSQWGPYGYTF. The CDR3 DNA is TGTGCCAGCAGCTCCCAATGGGGGCCCTATGGCTACACCTTC.

The chain combines TRBV20-1 with TRBJ2-7; D gene ambiguous. CDR1 is DFQATT, CDR2 SNEGSKA, per germline (reference sequence). V was trimmed by 3 bases and J by 1 base, leaving 7 bases between them. The CDR3 covers 12 residues. The CDR3 nucleotides read TGCAGTGCTAGTGTGGGATCCTACGAGCAGTACTTC. It specifies CSASVGSYEQYF.

The rearrangement links TRBV27 to TRBJ2-1; D unclear. V was trimmed by 0 bases and J by 6 bases, leaving 12 bases between them. The germline gives CDR1 MNHEY, CDR2 SMNVEV (reference sequence). The CDR3 sequence is 15 residues long. CDR3 residues: CASSLSVPKSNEQFF. CDR3 sequence (DNA): TGTGCCAGCAGTTTATCGGTCCCAAAATCCAATGAGCAGTTCTTC.

This chain joins TRBV7-9 and TRBJ1-2; D is perhaps TRBD1 (6 bases). CDR3 length: 14 residues. CDR1 and CDR2 (germline): SEHNR, FQNEAQ (reference sequence). V shed 2 bases and J shed 7 bases, with 14 bases lying between them. CDR3 sequence: CASSLIVGGSGYTF. CDR3 DNA sequence: TGTGCCAGCAGCTTAATCGTGGGGGGCTCTGGCTACACCTTC.

V is TRBV5-1 and J is TRBJ2-3; D may be TRBD1 (6 bases). Germline CDR1 reads SGHRS; CDR2 reads YFSETQ. The CDR3 totals 14 residues. V was shortened by 0 bases and J by 6 bases, with 11 bases between the two germline ends. This CDR3 reads CASSLEGQKDTQYF. The CDR3 region has the DNA TGCGCCAGCAGCTTGGAAGGACAGAAGGATACGCAGTATTTT.

This chain links TRBV3-1 (or the pseudogene TRBV3-2) with TRBJ1-2; the D is unclear. CDR1 and CDR2 (germline): LGHDT, YNNKEL (reference sequence). The CDR3 runs 13 residues. Trimming removed 1 base at V and 4 bases at J, with 7 bases between. The CDR3 DNA reads TGTGCCAGCAGCCAAGGGGCTCTCTATGGCTACACCTTC. Translating gives CASSQGALYGYTF.

The chain couples TRBV5-5 to TRBJ1-5, with 8 bases fitting TRBD1. There are 15 residues in the CDR3. Trimming cost V 4 bases and J 0 bases; bases outside gene matches: 3. The germline CDR1 and CDR2 sequences are SGHKS and YYEKEE (reference sequence). The CDR3 sequence is CASSQGADSNQPQHF. In nucleotides, the CDR3 is TGTGCCAGCAGCCAGGGGGCGGATAGCAATCAGCCCCAGCATTTT.

This chain joins TRBV5-6 and TRBJ1-2, with a tentative D call TRBD1 (6 bases). Germline V CDR1 and CDR2: SGHDT, YYEEEE. This CDR3 has 14 amino acids. Trimming took off 1 base at V and 4 bases at J, with 11 bases between the two ends. CDR3 nucleotides: TGTGCCAGCAGCTTGCCAGGGGTGAGCTATGGCTACACCTTC. Its translation is CASSLPGVSYGYTF.

The V call is TRBV5-5, the J call TRBJ1-4; D is undetermined. The CDR3 totals 15 residues. Trimming pared 0 bases from V and 0 bases from J, leaving 6 bases between. Per the germline V gene, CDR1 is SGHKS and CDR2 is YYEKEE (reference sequence). This CDR3 is CASSLGWATNEKLFF. The CDR3 coding sequence is TGTGCCAGCAGCTTGGGGTGGGCAACTAATGAAAAACTGTTTTTT.

J is TRBJ1-3 and V is TRBV4-1; D might be TRBD1 (6 bases). The CDR3 has 15 residues. CDR1 is MGHRA and CDR2 is YSYEKL in the germline V gene. Trimming shortened V by 4 bases and J by 4 bases, and 14 bases separated the two germline ends. CDR3 DNA: TGCGCCAGCAGCCCCACGACAGGAAGAGGAAACACCATATATTTT. Translation: CASSPTTGRGNTIYF.

A remark on this clone: A junction end diverges from the germline sequence, so it may reflect a read error. This chain connects TRBV20-1 to TRBJ2-5; D is undetermined. The CDR3 totals 9 residues. The germline V gene has CDR1 DFQATT and CDR2 SNEGSKA (reference sequence). The CDR3 bases are TGCAGTGCTAACGCAATTACGGACTTC. Protein: CSANAITDF.

The chain employs TRBV27 and TRBJ2-3; D uncertain. V lost 8 bases to trimming and J lost 6 bases, with 9 bases between them. From germline, CDR1 is MNHEY and CDR2 SMNVEV (reference sequence). The CDR3 is 11 amino acids. CDR3 region: CASGRRDTQYF. Here the CDR3 DNA reads TGTGCCAGCGGGCGTAGGGATACGCAGTATTTT.

The chain recombines TRBV7-2 with TRBJ2-1, with 7 bases matching TRBD1. V lost 3 bases, J lost 6 bases, and 2 bases stayed unmatched. Germline-derived CDR1 and CDR2 are SGHTA and FQGNSA. The CDR3 is 13 residues long. The CDR3 bases are TGTGCCAGCAGCTTGACAGGGCTCAATGAGCAGTTCTTC. Translated, it gives CASSLTGLNEQFF.

The chain has TRBV14 and TRBJ1-2; D possibly corresponds to TRBD1 (6 bases). V was shortened by 3 bases and J by 6 bases, with 11 bases between the two germline ends. This CDR3 region has 13 residues. Germline lookup yields CDR1 SGHDN and CDR2 FVKESK. CDR3 protein: CASSQRDTHGYTF. CDR3 in DNA: TGTGCCAGCAGCCAGAGGGACACCCATGGCTACACCTTC. The complete variable domain, with remaining parts taken from reference TRBV14 and TRBJ1-2, reads EAGVTQFPSHSVIEKGQTVTLRCDPISGHDNLYWYRRVMGKEIKFLLHFVKESKQDESGMPNNRFLAERTGGTYSTLKVQPAELEDSGVYFCASSQRDTHGYTFGSGTRLTVV.